Below are 26 T cell receptor beta chains sequenced from a single sample in a study of tumor-infiltrating lymphocytes in primary liver carcinoma. Blood RNA originated from unsorted whole blood, with germline DNA additionally extracted. Starting material of 500 ng total RNA yielded TCR beta cDNA via a constant-region primer. Three nested multiplex PCR rounds of slightly modified ARM-PCR generated TCR beta libraries. Investigators reported that the first two PCR rounds, at roughly 10 cycles each, used TRBV1-TRBV30 forward primers with a C-beta reverse primer. Each CDR3 protein gets one entry after TCRdb re-called the multiplex PCR reads with MiXCR. This sample has around 210,000 distinct CDR3 sequences, with less than 70% found just once. Sequences were obtained from peripheral blood. The receptors here all came from a woman aged 60-70 years with primary liver carcinoma and hepatitis B virus infection.

This chain uses TRBV4-1 with TRBJ2-3; 7 positions match TRBD2. CDR3 length equals 15 residues. The V gene's germline CDR1 is MGHRA and CDR2 YSYEKL. V lost 0 bases, J lost 11 bases, and 11 bases stayed unmatched. The CDR3 is CASSQDGRSANMQYF. In nucleotides, the CDR3 is TGCGCCAGCAGCCAAGACGGGAGGAGCGCAAATATGCAGTATTTT.

The chain combines TRBV7-9 with TRBJ1-4; no firm D call. This CDR3 is 15 amino acids long. CDR1 is SEHNR and CDR2 is FQNEAQ in the germline V gene (reference sequence). Deletions cut 3 bases from V and 3 bases from J, with 11 bases between. The CDR3 is CASSFRAGSNEKLFF. The CDR3 DNA reads TGTGCCAGCAGCTTTAGGGCGGGCTCTAATGAAAAACTGTTTTTT.

This clonotype occurred a few times. The chain joins TRBV19 to TRBJ2-1; D gene unclear. The germline V gene encodes CDR1 LNHDA and CDR2 SQIVND (reference sequence). Trimming pared 3 bases from V and 4 bases from J, leaving 7 bases between. The CDR3 contains 13 residues. The DNA of the CDR3 is TGTGCCAGTAGTATGGCCAGGTACAATGAGCAGTTCTTC. Translated, it gives CASSMARYNEQFF.

As regards this clonotype: A much larger clone lies a single base off, so this may be a read error. As the CDR3 is not closed by the conserved phenylalanine or tryptophan, this likely results from a read error. This chain links TRBV6-1 with TRBJ1-2, with 8 bases that match TRBD1. Germline values: CDR1 MNHNS, CDR2 SASEGT. This CDR3 has 14 amino acids. Germline trimming cut 3 bases from V and 8 bases from J; bases unmatched to any gene: 8. DNA of the CDR3: TGTGCCAGCAGTGATCCCTTCAGGGGGCCCGGCTACACCTCC. Translation gives CASSDPFRGPGYTS.

To note about this clonotype: A much larger clone sits a single nucleotide away, making a read error possible. The chain couples TRBV7-8 to TRBJ1-4, with 8 bases fitting TRBD1. The CDR3 is 23 amino acids. Trimming cost V 2 bases and J 0 bases; bases outside gene matches: 23. Germline loops: CDR1 SGHVS, CDR2 FQNEAQ. CDR3 region: CASSLRQITIQRDRKATNEKLFF. The CDR3 region has the DNA TGTGCCAGCAGCTTACGCCAGATTACGATCCAACGGGACAGGAAAGCAACTAATGAAAAACTGTTTTTT.

The V call is TRBV6-5, the J call TRBJ1-2, with D maybe TRBD1 (5 bases). Germline V gene lookup returns CDR1 MNHEY and CDR2 SVGAGI. The V gene lost 7 bases and the J gene lost 4 bases, with 25 bases spanning the gap. The CDR3 is made up of 17 amino acids. The DNA of the CDR3 is TGTGCCAGCATGAAGTCGGGGGGGGGTCAGATTATCTATGGCTACACCTTC. This translates into CASMKSGGGQIIYGYTF.

This clonotype was observed many times. V gene TRBV5-5 combines with J gene TRBJ2-7; 9 bases line up with TRBD2. The trim removed 6 bases at V and 1 base at J, leaving 5 bases unmatched. The germline V gene encodes CDR1 SGHKS and CDR2 YYEKEE (reference sequence). The CDR3 is 14 amino acids. CDR3 sequence: CASNRAGGSYEQYF. The DNA of the CDR3 is TGTGCCAGCAACCGAGCGGGAGGTTCCTACGAGCAGTACTTC. The variable domain in full, with the rest retrieved from reference TRBV5-5 and TRBJ2-7, is DAGVTQSPTHLIKTRGQQVTLRCSPISGHKSVSWYQQVLGQGPQFIFQYYEKEERGRGNFPDRFSARQFPNYSSELNVNALLLGDSALYLCASNRAGGSYEQYFGPGTRLTVT.

To note about this clonotype: A clone one base away is much larger, so this may be a read error. The chain combines TRBV6-6 with TRBJ2-3; D is uncertain. Looked up from germline, CDR1 is MNHNY and CDR2 is SVGAGI (reference sequence). The CDR3 runs to 14 residues. The CDR3 nucleotides read TGTGCCAGCAGTTATATTATTTCCACAGATACGGAGTATTTT. Its protein product is CASSYIISTDTEYF.

Notes on this clonotype: The conserved phenylalanine or tryptophan is not found at the CDR3 terminus, so this likely reflects a read error. The chain joins TRBV4-2 to TRBJ1-4, with a tentative D call TRBD1 (6 bases). Germline CDR1 LGHNA, CDR2 YNFKEQ. The CDR3 covers 15 residues. The CDR3 spells CAGRRRQDPNEKLFV. CDR3 DNA: TGTGCCGGCAGGCGCCGACAGGACCCAAATGAAAAACTGTTTGTT.

Regarding this clonotype: At one of its ends the junction is not consistent with the germline gene, which may arise from a read error. The chain is built from TRBV11-2 and TRBJ2-5; D perhaps matches TRBD1 (6 bases). This CDR3 spans 14 amino acids. Germline V gene data show CDR1 as SGHAT and CDR2 as FQNNGV. The CDR3 here is CARRYSGEQETHYF. CDR3 sequence (DNA): TGTGCCAGGAGGTACTCAGGGGAACAAGAGACCCACTACTTC.

Concerning this clonotype itself: Since no conserved phenylalanine or tryptophan closes the CDR3, a read error is the likely cause. The chain joins TRBV29-1 to TRBJ1-5; perhaps TRBD1 as D (5 bases). CDR1 and CDR2 (germline): SQVTM, ANQGSEA. CDR3 length: 13 residues. CDR3: CSVSQGGDQHQHY. The DNA of the CDR3 is TGCAGCGTATCCCAGGGCGGGGATCAGCACCAGCATTAT.

V usage is TRBV2 and J usage is TRBJ2-3; a possible D gene is TRBD2 (5 bases). The CDR3 spans 17 residues. Germline CDR1 SNHLY, CDR2 FYNNEI. Trimming took off 6 bases at V and 9 bases at J, with 28 bases between the two ends. CDR3 sequence: CASSEHSRRLPGSTQYF. In nucleotides, the CDR3 is TGTGCCAGCAGCGAGCACTCGAGGCGACTACCGGGAAGCACGCAGTATTTT.

A note on this clonotype: A junction end diverges from the germline sequence, so it may reflect a read error. The CDR3 coding sequence is TGTGTCAGCAGCACTCCCCAGGGATTCGACATTCAGTACTTC. Its translation is CVSSTPQGFDIQYF. V gene TRBV11-2 combines with J gene TRBJ2-4, with D perhaps matching TRBD1 (5 bases). Per the germline V gene, CDR1 is SGHAT and CDR2 is FQNNGV. The CDR3 is made up of 14 amino acids.

As to this clonotype: Given a much more abundant clone one base away, this may be a read error. This chain's CDR3 is CASSVGTGSGYTF. CDR3 DNA: TGCGCCAGCAGTGTTGGGACGGGTAGTGGCTACACCTTC. V gene TRBV10-2 combines with J gene TRBJ1-2; D may be TRBD1 (5 bases). The ends were cut back, 4 bases at V and 7 bases at J, with 13 bases in the middle. This CDR3 is 13 amino acids long. Germline CDR1 is WSHSY and CDR2 is SAAADI.

The CDR3 DNA reads as TGCAGCGTTGAAGATTGGGGGGAGGGGCACTTCTTC. Amino acid sequence: CSVEDWGEGHFF. V usage is TRBV29-1 and J usage is TRBJ2-1; 7 positions match TRBD2. Germline trimming cut 0 bases from V and 16 bases from J; bases unmatched to any gene: 9. Germline V gene lookup returns CDR1 SQVTM and CDR2 ANQGSEA. The CDR3 runs to 12 residues.

This clonotype appeared a few times. The chain recombines TRBV12-3 or TRBV12-4 with TRBJ2-2, with 9 bases identical to TRBD1. The CDR3 is 15 amino acids. V trimming: 3 bases; J trimming: 9 bases; junction bases outside the gene matches: 8. CDR3 in DNA: TGTGCCAGCAGTTTCCTACAGGGGGCACACCGGGAGCTGTTTTTT. This codes for CASSFLQGAHRELFF.

With respect to this clonotype: Just one base apart from a much larger clone, this may be a read error. This chain joins TRBV6-5 and TRBJ2-2, with TRBD1 as a possible D gene (6 bases). This CDR3 has 13 residues. Germline V gives CDR1 MNHEY, CDR2 SVGAGI. Here the CDR3 reads CATRTGFAGQLFF. CDR3 DNA: TGTGCCACCCGAACAGGGTTCGCCGGGCAGCTGTTTTTT.

This clonotype occurred many times. This chain uses TRBV29-1 with TRBJ2-5; D unresolved. V lost 5 bases to trimming and J lost 2 bases, with 3 bases between them. Germline CDR1 and CDR2: SQVTM and ANQGSEA. The CDR3 is 10 amino acids. The CDR3 loop reads CSVQQETQYF. CDR3 bases: TGCAGCGTTCAGCAAGAGACCCAGTACTTC.

A word on this clonotype: One end of the junction fails to match germline, which may point to a read error. This sequence joins TRBV6-6 and TRBJ2-3, with TRBD1 identical over 7 bases. The CDR3 covers 15 residues. Germline CDR1 is MNHNY and CDR2 is SVGAGI (reference sequence). CDR3 sequence reads: CASSPRNRGTDAQYF. CDR3 in DNA: TGTGCCAGCAGTCCCCGGAACAGGGGAACAGATGCGCAGTATTTT.

About this clonotype itself: As the CDR3 is not closed by the conserved phenylalanine or tryptophan, this likely results from a read error. The chain is built from TRBV11-2 and TRBJ2-1; the match to TRBD2 covers 8 bases. The V gene end was trimmed by 7 bases and the J gene end by 1 base; junction bases not matched to a gene: 6. CDR3 size: 15 residues. The V gene's germline CDR1 is SGHAT and CDR2 FQNNGV. CDR3 sequence (DNA): TGTGCCAGCATCTCGGGGACTAGTTCCTACAATGAGCAGTTCATC. Protein: CASISGTSSYNEQFI.

This clonotype was detected only a few times. The conserved phenylalanine or tryptophan is not found at the CDR3 terminus, so this likely reflects a read error. The chain links TRBV11-2 to TRBJ1-5; D uncertain. Germline V gene lookup returns CDR1 SGHAT and CDR2 FQNNGV. There are 13 residues in the CDR3. The CDR3 DNA reads TGTGCCAGCAGCTTAAATAGCAACCAGCCCCAGCATTAT. Its translation is CASSLNSNQPQHY.

This clonotype was counted a single time. The chain links TRBV15 to TRBJ2-1; D may be TRBD2 (6 bases). The CDR3 runs to 13 residues. Germline assignment: CDR1 LNHNV and CDR2 YYDKDF (reference sequence). V was clipped by 11 bases and J by 6 bases, with 17 bases between them. CDR3 bases: TGTGCCGCAGGGACTCCAGGGACCAATGAGCAGTTCTTC. Translated: CAAGTPGTNEQFF.

As for this clonotype: A read error may produce the germline difference seen at one junction end. V and J are TRBV11-2 and TRBJ2-2; TRBD2 matches 12 bases. CDR1 and CDR2 from the germline V gene are SGHAT and FQNNGV. The CDR3 totals 17 residues. CDR3 region: CASSSGLAGLYTGELFF. The DNA for the CDR3 is TGTGCCAGCAGCTCCGGACTAGCGGGACTCTACACCGGGGAACTGTTTTTT.

The chain is built from TRBV11-2 and TRBJ2-2; possible D gene TRBD2, 5 bases. The germline gives CDR1 SGHAT, CDR2 FQNNGV. The V gene lost 3 bases and the J gene lost 6 bases, with 17 bases spanning the gap. The CDR3 has 16 residues. DNA of the CDR3: TGTGCCAGCAGCTTTCGATTAGTGGGAGATTCCGGGGAGCTGTTTTTT. Its protein product is CASSFRLVGDSGELFF.

V and J are TRBV11-2 and TRBJ2-7, with D perhaps matching TRBD2 (5 bases). CDR1 and CDR2 from the germline V gene are SGHAT and FQNNGV. V dropped 7 bases and J dropped 4 bases, with 23 bases sitting between them. The CDR3 is made up of 16 amino acids. CDR3 DNA sequence: TGTGCCAGCACCAAGATAACGCTGAGGGCCAGTTACGAGCAGTACTTC. Its translation is CASTKITLRASYEQYF.

Many counts were recorded for this clonotype. This rearrangement joins TRBV29-1 to TRBJ2-7, with 11 bases fitting TRBD1. CDR3 length: 13 residues. V gave up 4 bases and J gave up 5 bases; unmatched junction bases: 4. Germline-derived CDR1 and CDR2 are SQVTM and ANQGSEA. CDR3 bases: TGCAGCGTTGGTGGACAGGGGGCCCACGAGCAGTACTTC. It encodes CSVGGQGAHEQYF.